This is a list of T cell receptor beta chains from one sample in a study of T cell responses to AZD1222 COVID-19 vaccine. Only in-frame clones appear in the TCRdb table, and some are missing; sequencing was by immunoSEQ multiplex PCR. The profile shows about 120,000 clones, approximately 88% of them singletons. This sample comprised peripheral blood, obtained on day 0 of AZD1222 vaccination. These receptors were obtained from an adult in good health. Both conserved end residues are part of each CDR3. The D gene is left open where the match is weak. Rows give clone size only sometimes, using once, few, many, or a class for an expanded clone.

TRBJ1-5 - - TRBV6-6 TGTGCCAGCAGTTACGGGGGTAGGGAGTCGCATCAGCCCCAGCATTTT CASSYGGRESHQPQHF
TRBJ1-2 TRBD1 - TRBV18 TGTGCCAGCTCACCCGGACAGGTATATGGCTACACCTTC CASSPGQVYGYTF
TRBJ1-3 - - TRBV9 TGTGCCAGCAGCGTAGAGGGCAGGGTCTATGGAAACACCATATATTTT CASSVEGRVYGNTIYF
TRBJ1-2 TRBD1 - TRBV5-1 TGCGCCAGCAGCCCGAGGACAGGGGGCGGTTATGGCTACACCTTC CASSPRTGGGYGYTF
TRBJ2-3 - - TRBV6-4 TGTGCCAGCAGTGACTCTAGTGGAGGTACAGATACGCAGTATTTT CASSDSSGGTDTQYF
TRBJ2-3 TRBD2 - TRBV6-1 TGTGCCAGCAGTGAATTTAGCGGGGGGGCAGATACGCAGTATTTT CASSEFSGGADTQYF
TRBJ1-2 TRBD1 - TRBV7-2 TGTGCCAGCAGCATTCTTAGAGACAGGGGAGGTGGCTACACCTTC CASSILRDRGGGYTF
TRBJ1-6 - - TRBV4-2 TGTGCCAGCAGCCAAGTTGGCAGGGACGCTTCACCCCTCCACTTT CASSQVGRDASPLHF
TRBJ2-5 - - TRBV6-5 TGTGCCAGCGGCCTGGGGTCCGGGGTCGCGGAGACCCAGTACTTC CASGLGSGVAETQYF
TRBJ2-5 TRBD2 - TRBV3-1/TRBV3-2 TGTGCCAGCAGCCGACTAGCGGGGGAAGAGACCCAGTACTTC CASSRLAGEETQYF
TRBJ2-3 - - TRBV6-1 TGTGCCAGCAGTGGGCCGGCCAGGGAAAACACAGATACGCAGTATTTT CASSGPARENTDTQYF
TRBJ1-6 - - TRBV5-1 TGCGCCAGCAGCTTGGTAGGGGAGTATAATTCACCCCTCCACTTT CASSLVGEYNSPLHF
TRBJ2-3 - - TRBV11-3 TGTGCCAGCTCCATCAACGCAGATACGCAGTATTTT CASSINADTQYF
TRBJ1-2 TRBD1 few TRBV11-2 TGTGCCAGCAGCTTAGCCCCAGGACAGGGCGATGGCTACACCTTC CASSLAPGQGDGYTF
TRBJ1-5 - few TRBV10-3 TGTGCCATCAGCACAGGGATGAACAATCAGCCCCAGCATTTT CAISTGMNNQPQHF
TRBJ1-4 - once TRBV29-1 TGCAGCGTTGGCCAGGGCCCTGAAAAACTGTTTTTT CSVGQGPEKLFF
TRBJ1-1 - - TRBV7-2 TGTGCCAGCAGCTTAGACGGGGGCGTCGGGAACACTGAAGCTTTCTTT CASSLDGGVGNTEAFF
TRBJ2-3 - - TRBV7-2 TGTGCCAGCAGCAATAACTACAGGGTTTCAGATACGCAGTATTTT CASSNNYRVSDTQYF
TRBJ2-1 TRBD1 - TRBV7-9 TGTGCCAGCAGCTGGGCAGGGGGCAATGAGCAGTTCTTC CASSWAGGNEQFF
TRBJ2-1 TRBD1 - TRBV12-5 TGTGCTAGTGGTCCAACGGGGACAGCCTACAATGAGCAGTTCTTC CASGPTGTAYNEQFF
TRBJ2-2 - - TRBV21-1 TGTGCCAGCATCGCGGTGGGACAGGGTCGGAGGGAGCTGTTTTTT CASIAVGQGRRELFF
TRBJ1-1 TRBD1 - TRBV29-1 TGCAGCGTGGGAGAAGGGGGCACCACTGAAGCTTTCTTT CSVGEGGTTEAFF
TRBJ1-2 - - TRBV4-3 TGCGCCAGCAGCCAAGATTTGGGGAACTACCAGGGGAGGGAATATGGCTACACCTTC CASSQDLGNYQGREYGYTF
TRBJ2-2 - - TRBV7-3 TGTGCCAGCAGCTTAACGGCCGGGGCGAACACCGGGGAGCTGTTTTTT CASSLTAGANTGELFF
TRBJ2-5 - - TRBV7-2 TGTGCCAGCAGCTTAACCCAGGTCGCAGAGACCCAGTACTTC CASSLTQVAETQYF
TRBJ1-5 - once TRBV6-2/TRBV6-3 TGTGCCAGCAGTTACAGGCAGGGTAGGAGCAATCAGCCCCAGCATTTT CASSYRQGRSNQPQHF
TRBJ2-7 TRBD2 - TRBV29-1 TGCAGCGTTGCCGGGGGGGGGTCCACCTACGAGCAGTACTTC CSVAGGGSTYEQYF
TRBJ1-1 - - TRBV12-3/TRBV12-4 TGTGCCAGCATCTTGACAGGTGAAGCTTTCTTT CASILTGEAFF
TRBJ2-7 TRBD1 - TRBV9 TGTGCCAGCAGCGTAGATCCCGGGGACAGGGGTAGCTACGAGCAGTACTTC CASSVDPGDRGSYEQYF
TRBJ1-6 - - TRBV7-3 TGTGCCAGCAGCTTAGTTGGGGATCGGAATTCACCCCTCCACTTT CASSLVGDRNSPLHF
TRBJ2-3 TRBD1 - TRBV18 TGTGCCAGCTCACTTCGGACGGGACAGGGGAAAGATACGCAGTATTTT CASSLRTGQGKDTQYF
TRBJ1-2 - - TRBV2 TGTGCCAGCACCCTCGACAGCCGTAACTATGGCTACACCTTC CASTLDSRNYGYTF
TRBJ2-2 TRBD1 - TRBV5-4 TGTGCCAGCAGCCAAGGACAGGCCAACACCGGGGAGCTGTTTTTT CASSQGQANTGELFF
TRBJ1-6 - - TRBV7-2 TGTGCCAGCAGCACAAGGAGGGGATCCTATAATTCACCCCTCCACTTT CASSTRRGSYNSPLHF
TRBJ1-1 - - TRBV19 TGTGCCAGCCAAAGGGTGGACACAAAGGCATCCACTGAAGCTTTCTTT CASQRVDTKASTEAFF
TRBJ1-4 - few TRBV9 TGTGCCAGCAGCGTAGGGGTCAGCTTTGGAGTAACTAATGAAAAACTGTTTTTT CASSVGVSFGVTNEKLFF
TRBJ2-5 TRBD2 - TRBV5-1 TGCGCCAGCAGCTCCGCCGCGGGGGTTGAGGAGACCCAGTACTTC CASSSAAGVEETQYF
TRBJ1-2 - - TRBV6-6 TGTGCCAGCACTATTACAGGCCTACTACTCTATGGCTACACCTTC CASTITGLLLYGYTF
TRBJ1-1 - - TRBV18 TGTGCCGCGGGAACTTCCGTGCTAGACGAAGCTTTCTTT CAAGTSVLDEAFF
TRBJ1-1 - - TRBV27 TGTGCCAGCAGTTTATCTCCTAACCTAGGGTACACTGAAGCTTTCTTT CASSLSPNLGYTEAFF
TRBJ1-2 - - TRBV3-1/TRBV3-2 TGTGCCAGCAGCCAAGTGGGGATTGGCTATGGCTACACCTTC CASSQVGIGYGYTF
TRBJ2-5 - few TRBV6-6 TGTGCCAGCAGCGCTGTCTGGGAGACCCAGTACTTC CASSAVWETQYF
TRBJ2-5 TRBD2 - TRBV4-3 TGCGCCAGCAGCCAAGATCTGGGGGGGCAAGAGACCCAGTACTTC CASSQDLGGQETQYF
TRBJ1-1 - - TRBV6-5 TGTGCCAGCAGTTACTCCGGGAGAACTGAAGCTTTCTTT CASSYSGRTEAFF
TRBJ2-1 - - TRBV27 TGTGCCAGCTCTTATGGGGGCAGCTCCTACAATGAGCAGTTCTTC CASSYGGSSYNEQFF
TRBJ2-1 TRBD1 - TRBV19 TGTGCCAGTAGTATTGGATATGACAGGGGGCTAAGTGAGCAGTTCTTC CASSIGYDRGLSEQFF
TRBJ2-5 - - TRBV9 TGTGCCAGCAGCGTCGGTGGGACGGGGTGGGAGACCCAGTACTTC CASSVGGTGWETQYF
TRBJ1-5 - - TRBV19 TGTGCCAGTATTAGTAGGGGGGGATGGCGGGGCCAGCCCCAGCATTTT CASISRGGWRGQPQHF